This TCR beta chain is from a study of shared clonotypes between healthy human individuals. The study, taken as a whole, reports: The sharing of approximately 5.1% of naive CD4 clonotypes was seen across several donors. Incomplete sequencing of sorted subsets was indicated by rarefaction despite large depth.

To note about this clone: Its matching antigen is unknown.

Naivety among CD8 cells was defined by CD45RO negativity and positive CCR7 selection, thereby excluding terminally differentiated effector memory CD45RA+ cells. Germline V gene sequence: CDR1 MNHNS, CDR2 SASEGT. With 4 bases removed from V and 5 bases from J, the gap between germline ends came to 21 bases. The CDR3 contains 17 residues. Method: immunoSEQ multiplex PCR; TCRdb's copy keeps in-frame clones and lacks some. The table has some 2.1 million clones, about 95% seen once. This TCR was recovered from a man aged 18-30 years in good health. The genes are TRBV6-1 and TRBJ1-3, with D possibly being TRBD1 (6 bases). The sequencing input was naive CD8+ T cells sorted from blood. Here the CDR3 DNA reads TGTGCCAGCAGTGGCTTAGCACAGGGTAGAGAAAGAAACACCATATATTTT. It encodes CASSGLAQGRERNTIYF.